These T cell receptor beta chains were read from a single sample in a study of blood T cells in healthy people across ages. MiXCR was run by TCRdb on the 5' RACE reads, yielding one entry per CDR3 protein. The sample yields about 1,000,000 distinct CDR3 sequences, 35% to 50% seen once. Material for sequencing was blood. These receptors all stem from a woman aged 55-69 years in good health. Each CDR3 is given with its conserved first and last residue. D genes are given only for firm matches. Only part of the rows carry a size: once, few, many, or a class if the clone is expanded.

j_call | clone_size | d_call | v_call | cdr3_aa | cdr3_nt
TRBJ2-7 | few | TRBD2 | TRBV5-1 | CASSLLPGGSGGSYEQYF | TGCGCCAGCAGCTTATTGCCAGGTGGGAGCGGGGGTTCCTACGAGCAGTACTTC
TRBJ2-3 | . | . | TRBV5-8 | CASSFGTGTDTQYF | TGTGCCAGCAGCTTCGGTACGGGAACTGATACGCAGTATTTT
TRBJ1-1 | few | . | TRBV7-2 | CASSLLGTDAFF | TGTGCCAGCAGCTTATTAGGGACCGACGCTTTCTTT
TRBJ1-5 | few | TRBD1 | TRBV20-1 | CSVLVRGQGRGYSNQPQHF | TGCAGTGTCCTGGTTAGGGGACAGGGCCGGGGGTATAGCAATCAGCCCCAGCATTTT
TRBJ1-6 | . | TRBD1 | TRBV5-1 | CASSSGQGARKSPLHF | TGCGCCAGCAGCTCGGGACAGGGGGCAAGGAAATCACCCCTCCACTTT
TRBJ2-1 | . | TRBD2 | TRBV5-1 | CASSLLAGPNNEQFF | TGCGCCAGCAGCTTACTAGCGGGCCCAAACAATGAGCAGTTCTTC
TRBJ1-1 | . | . | TRBV20-1 | CSARTILHTEAFF | TGCAGTGCCAGGACAATACTGCACACTGAAGCTTTCTTT
TRBJ2-6 | . | TRBD2 | TRBV5-1 | CASSLVAGGTANVLTF | TGCGCCAGCAGCTTGGTAGCGGGAGGGACGGCCAACGTCCTGACTTTC
TRBJ2-1 | . | . | TRBV6-2/TRBV6-3 | CASSYSRGSWYNEQFF | TGTGCCAGCAGTTACTCTAGGGGTAGCTGGTACAATGAGCAGTTCTTC
TRBJ2-7 | few | . | TRBV6-5 | CASSRLGAGAYEQYF | TGTGCCAGCAGCCGACTCGGGGCTGGAGCCTACGAGCAGTACTTC
TRBJ2-7 | . | TRBD1 | TRBV7-2 | CASSRERGQASYEQYF | TGTGCCAGCAGCCGCGAAAGGGGACAGGCCTCCTACGAGCAGTACTTC
TRBJ2-7 | few | TRBD2 | TRBV6-5 | CASSPFGGRAGEQYF | TGTGCCAGCAGTCCTTTTGGAGGGAGGGCGGGCGAGCAGTACTTC
TRBJ1-2 | . | TRBD1 | TRBV6-5 | CASSYSPGQGYGYTF | TGTGCCAGCAGTTACTCACCGGGACAGGGGTATGGCTACACCTTC
TRBJ2-4 | . | . | TRBV7-9 | CASSSSNIQYF | TGTGCCAGCAGCTCCTCAAACATTCAGTACTTC
TRBJ2-1 | . | TRBD2 | TRBV27 | CASSSYGTRPYNEQFF | TGTGCCAGCAGTTCGTACGGGACTAGACCTTACAATGAGCAGTTCTTC
TRBJ2-5 | few | TRBD2 | TRBV20-1 | CSASFLAGVAKETQYF | TGCAGTGCTAGTTTTCTAGCGGGAGTTGCAAAAGAGACCCAGTACTTC
TRBJ2-5 | few | . | TRBV6-2/TRBV6-3 | CASRVTPAGVVQYF | TGTGCCAGCAGGGTTACTCCCGCCGGGGTTGTGCAGTACTTC
TRBJ2-5 | . | TRBD1 | TRBV4-2 | CASSEGQSWETQYF | TGTGCCAGCAGCGAGGGACAGTCTTGGGAGACCCAGTACTTC
TRBJ2-5 | . | . | TRBV29-1 | CSVGFQGETQYF | TGCAGCGTTGGGTTCCAGGGGGAGACCCAGTACTTC
TRBJ2-1 | few | TRBD2 | TRBV5-1 | CASSPPLAGGPNEQFF | TGCGCCAGCAGCCCACCGCTAGCGGGAGGGCCCAATGAGCAGTTCTTC
TRBJ2-1 | few | TRBD2 | TRBV7-9 | CASSYWGLAGNNEQFF | TGTGCCAGCAGCTATTGGGGACTAGCGGGGAACAATGAGCAGTTCTTC
TRBJ2-1 | few | TRBD2 | TRBV29-1 | CSTGTSYSEQFF | TGCAGCACCGGGACTAGCTATAGTGAGCAGTTCTTC
TRBJ2-5 | few | . | TRBV3-1 | CASRGGQSVQYF | TGTGCCAGCAGAGGGGGTCAGTCTGTACAGTACTTC
TRBJ2-4 | few | . | TRBV12-3/TRBV12-4 | CASSVTGLGKSIQYF | TGTGCCAGCAGTGTCACAGGGCTGGGCAAAAGCATTCAGTACTTC
TRBJ1-1 | . | . | TRBV30 | CAWSGTRDWTATEAFF | TGTGCCTGGAGTGGAACTAGAGACTGGACAGCCACTGAAGCTTTCTTT
TRBJ2-1 | . | . | TRBV7-2 | CASSLKQVGSQFF | TGTGCCAGCAGCCTCAAACAGGTTGGGTCTCAGTTCTTC
TRBJ2-4 | . | . | TRBV29-1 | CSVVYSRALNIQYF | TGCAGCGTTGTATATTCTCGGGCGTTAAACATTCAGTACTTC
TRBJ2-5 | . | TRBD2 | TRBV29-1 | CSVDPDRAGQYF | TGCAGCGTTGATCCCGACAGAGCGGGGCAGTACTTC
TRBJ2-7 | once | . | TRBV30 | CAWSVTGKNPGQYF | TGTGCCTGGAGTGTAACGGGAAAGAACCCTGGGCAGTACTTC
TRBJ2-7 | . | TRBD2 | TRBV15 | CATSRLGGSNEQYF | TGTGCCACCAGCAGACTGGGGGGGTCAAACGAGCAGTACTTC
TRBJ2-7 | . | TRBD2 | TRBV20-1 | CSARGWTSGIDYEQYF | TGCAGTGCTAGAGGTTGGACTAGCGGGATAGACTACGAGCAGTACTTC
TRBJ1-2 | . | TRBD1 | TRBV25-1 | CASSLGQGAAGYTF | TGTGCCAGCAGCCTGGGACAGGGGGCGGCAGGCTACACCTTC
TRBJ2-1 | few | . | TRBV15 | CATSRKTGSYNEQFF | TGTGCCACCAGCAGGAAGACGGGGTCCTACAATGAGCAGTTCTTC
TRBJ2-1 | . | TRBD2 | TRBV6-4 | CASSGLAGGWDEQFF | TGTGCCAGCAGTGGGCTAGCGGGAGGATGGGATGAGCAGTTCTTC
TRBJ2-7 | . | TRBD2 | TRBV29-1 | CSAIEGLAGADEQYF | TGCAGCGCCATCGAGGGGCTAGCGGGTGCAGACGAGCAGTACTTC
TRBJ1-5 | . | . | TRBV10-3 | CAISESRGGYNQPQHF | TGTGCCATCAGTGAGTCGAGGGGCGGGTACAATCAGCCCCAGCATTTT
TRBJ2-5 | . | TRBD1 | TRBV2 | CASRGTGGNQETQYF | TGTGCCAGCAGGGGGACAGGGGGGAACCAAGAGACCCAGTACTTC
TRBJ2-7 | . | . | TRBV27 | CASAEDDTYEQYF | TGTGCCAGCGCCGAGGACGATACCTACGAGCAGTACTTC
TRBJ2-3 | . | . | TRBV12-3/TRBV12-4 | CASRRDNTQYF | TGTGCCAGCAGGAGGGACAATACGCAGTATTTT
TRBJ2-1 | . | . | TRBV5-4 | CASSPPEGYNEQFF | TGTGCCAGCAGCCCTCCGGAGGGATACAATGAGCAGTTCTTC
TRBJ2-5 | . | . | TRBV7-6 | CASSYALGTQYF | TGTGCCAGCAGCTACGCCCTGGGGACCCAGTACTTC
TRBJ2-5 | few | . | TRBV5-6 | CASSLVGGAEETQYF | TGTGCCAGCAGCTTGGTCGGGGGAGCGGAAGAGACCCAGTACTTC
TRBJ2-5 | . | . | TRBV6-5 | CASSGTPEGETQYF | TGTGCCAGCTCCGGGACCCCCGAGGGGGAGACCCAGTACTTC
TRBJ2-6 | . | . | TRBV5-1 | CASSFTPSGANVLTF | TGCGCCAGCAGCTTTACACCCTCAGGGGCCAACGTCCTGACTTTC
TRBJ1-2 | few | TRBD1 | TRBV4-1 | CASSPRTGGDSNYGYTF | TGCGCCAGCAGCCCGCGGACAGGGGGCGATTCCAACTATGGCTACACCTTC
TRBJ2-2 | once | . | TRBV29-1 | CSVDSENTGELFF | TGCAGCGTTGACAGTGAGAACACCGGGGAGCTGTTTTTT
TRBJ2-1 | . | TRBD1 | TRBV20-1 | CSARRTGALNEQFF | TGCAGTGCTAGGCGGACAGGGGCCCTCAATGAGCAGTTCTTC
TRBJ2-5 | . | TRBD2 | TRBV28 | CAIQLAGKTQYF | TGTGCCATCCAACTAGCGGGGAAGACCCAGTACTTC
TRBJ2-7 | . | . | TRBV12-3/TRBV12-4 | CASSPEGGNEQYF | TGTGCCAGCAGTCCAGAGGGGGGAAACGAGCAGTACTTC
TRBJ1-1 | few | TRBD1 | TRBV10-3 | CAISLGTAAEAFF | TGTGCCATCAGCCTCGGGACAGCCGCTGAAGCTTTCTTT
TRBJ2-7 | few | TRBD2 | TRBV27 | CASRTLAEAYEQYF | TGTGCCAGCAGGACCCTAGCGGAGGCCTACGAGCAGTACTTC
TRBJ2-1 | . | TRBD2 | TRBV20-1 | CSATSGRGGGSEQFF | TGCAGTGCAACTAGCGGGAGAGGCGGAGGTAGTGAGCAGTTTTTC
TRBJ2-7 | few | TRBD1 | TRBV11-2 | CASSLRRQGNTYEQYF | TGTGCCAGCAGCTTACGCCGACAGGGGAATACCTACGAGCAGTACTTC